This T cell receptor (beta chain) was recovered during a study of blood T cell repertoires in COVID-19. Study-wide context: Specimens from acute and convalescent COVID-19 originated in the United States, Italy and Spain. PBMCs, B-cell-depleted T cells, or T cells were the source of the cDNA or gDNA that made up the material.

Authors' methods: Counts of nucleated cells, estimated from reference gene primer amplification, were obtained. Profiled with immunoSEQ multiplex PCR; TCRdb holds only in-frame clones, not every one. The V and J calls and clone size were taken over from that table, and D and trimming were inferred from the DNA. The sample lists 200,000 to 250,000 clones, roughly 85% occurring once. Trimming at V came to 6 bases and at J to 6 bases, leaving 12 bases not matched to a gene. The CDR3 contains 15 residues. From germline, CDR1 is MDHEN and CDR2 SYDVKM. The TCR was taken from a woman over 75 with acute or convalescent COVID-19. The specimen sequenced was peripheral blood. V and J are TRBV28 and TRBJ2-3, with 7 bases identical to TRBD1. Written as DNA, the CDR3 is TGTGCCAGCAGCCCAACAGGGGCTCCCAGGGATACGCAGTATTTT. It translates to CASSPTGAPRDTQYF.